This T cell receptor beta chain came from a study of OX40 agonist ivuxolimab in advanced cancers. Study as a whole: Around 40% of patients had received prior checkpoint inhibitor therapy.

CDR3 length equals 11 residues. CDR1 MNHNS and CDR2 SASEGT come from the germline V gene. The junction had 0 bases not matched to a gene; V was cut back by 4 bases and J by 7 bases. Here immunoSEQ multiplex PCR was the method, and the copy in TCRdb shows in-frame clones only, minus some. There are 23,000 or so clones in the sample; roughly nine tenths occur only once, and 30% to 35% lies in the top ten. The chain employs TRBV6-1 and TRBJ1-1; 7 bases are a match to TRBD1. Sequencing was performed on CD4+ or CD8+ T cells sorted from blood, taken in a trial of the OX40 agonist ivuxolimab. The TCR originated in an adult with an advanced solid tumor such as melanoma, head and neck, liver or kidney cancer. CDR3 bases: TGTGCCAGCAGTGGGGACAGTGAAGCTTTCTTT. Translation: CASSGDSEAFF.